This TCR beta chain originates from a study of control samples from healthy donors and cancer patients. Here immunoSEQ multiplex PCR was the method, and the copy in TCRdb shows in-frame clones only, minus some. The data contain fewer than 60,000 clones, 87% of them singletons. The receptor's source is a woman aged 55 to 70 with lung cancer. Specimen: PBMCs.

The CDR3 is CASSLEGREWIYEQYF. The CDR3 DNA reads as TGTGCCAGCAGCTTGGAGGGCAGGGAGTGGATATACGAGCAGTACTTC. The chain employs TRBV5-5 and TRBJ2-7, with D perhaps being TRBD1 or TRBD2 (5 bases each). V gave up 0 bases and J gave up 4 bases, with 17 bases separating them. Germline V lookup: CDR1 SGHKS, CDR2 YYEKEE (reference sequence). This CDR3 has 16 residues. Variable domain in full (rest from reference TRBV5-5 and TRBJ2-7): DAGVTQSPTHLIKTRGQQVTLRCSPISGHKSVSWYQQVLGQGPQFIFQYYEKEERGRGNFPDRFSARQFPNYSSELNVNALLLGDSALYLCASSLEGREWIYEQYFGPGTRLTVT.